The present T cell receptor (beta chain) was sequenced within a study of blood T cell repertoires in COVID-19. Clones were sequenced by immunoSEQ multiplex PCR, and TCRdb holds only the in-frame ones, with some missing. This sample has a few hundred thousand clones, with approximately 83% found just once. The CDR3 extends over 15 amino acids. Trimming removed 6 bases from V and 0 bases from J; junction bases left unmatched: 6. Germline lookup yields CDR1 SGHTA and CDR2 FQGNSA. Sequences were obtained from peripheral blood. The chain has TRBV7-2 and TRBJ1-2; 8 bases align to TRBD1. The TCR originated in a woman aged 25 to 45 who had recovered from COVID-19. CDR3 amino acids: CASSLTGGANYGYTF. In DNA, the CDR3 is TGTGCCAGCAGTTTAACAGGGGGAGCTAACTATGGCTACACCTTC.